What follows are 14 T cell receptor beta chains derived from one specimen sequenced in a study of T cells in Graves' hyperthyroidism and ophthalmopathy (dated by TCRdb to about 2019). Receptors were amplified or captured by multiplex PCR. For sequencing, an Illumina HiSeq 2000 was employed. The TCR beta CDR3 regions were amplified from RNA transcripts. For the first round of RT-PCR on the TCR CDR3, the HTBI primer set was used together with the Qiagen OneStep RT-PCR kit. The public sequencing data were trimmed at Q25 with fastp and processed into clonotypes with MiXCR by TCRdb, which kept only in-frame beta chains. Rows matching on CDR3 protein sequence are summarized as one entry with the most common DNA and genes. The sample table lists some 270,000 distinct CDR3 sequences, 13% of them with a count of one. Almost 8% of the sample is taken by the ten largest. Source material: blood. Every receptor here comes from a woman aged 25 to 45 with Graves' hyperthyroidism that later progressed to Graves' ophthalmopathy.

This chain connects TRBV2 to TRBJ1-5; 8 bases fit TRBD1. This CDR3 comprises 15 residues. CDR1 SNHLY and CDR2 FYNNEI come from the germline V gene. The V and J ends lost 1 base and 7 bases, in that order; junction bases with no gene match: 6. The CDR3 DNA follows: TGTGCCAGCAGTGAAGAGGGACAGGCGGGACAGCCCCAGCATTTT. This codes for CASSEEGQAGQPQHF.

This clonotype was recorded many times. J is TRBJ2-5 and V is TRBV27; TRBD2 aligns across 10 bases. After removal of 4 bases from V and 5 bases from J, the junction contained 7 bases not matched to a gene. This CDR3 is built from 15 residues. Germline V gene sequence: CDR1 MNHEY, CDR2 SMNVEV (reference sequence). The CDR3 DNA follows: TGTGCCAGCAGTTCGAGCGGGAGGGCCTTGGAGACCCAGTACTTC. Protein sequence: CASSSSGRALETQYF.

This clonotype has ten or more counts. V and J are TRBV2 and TRBJ1-5; TRBD1 aligns across 8 bases. There are 17 residues in the CDR3. Unmatched junction bases numbered 9, after V lost 5 bases and J lost 0 bases. The germline V gene encodes CDR1 SNHLY and CDR2 FYNNEI. The DNA for the CDR3 is TGTGCCAGCAGTTGGGACAGGAACCTCGATAGCAATCAGCCCCAGCATTTT. Encoded protein: CASSWDRNLDSNQPQHF.

This chain links TRBV13 with TRBJ2-3; TRBD2 matches at 15 bases. The CDR3 extends over 20 amino acids. CDR1 and CDR2 (germline): PRHDT, FYEKMQ (reference sequence). The J segment lost 4 bases and the V segment lost 5 bases, leaving 16 bases of the junction unmatched. CDR3 sequence (DNA): TGTGCCAGCAGCCCGCTGATGCCTGGACTAGCGGGGGGGGGAGCAGATACGCAGTATTTT. It is translated as CASSPLMPGLAGGGADTQYF.

At least ten counts were recorded for this clonotype. The CDR3 DNA sequence: TGTGCCAGCAGTTTCAAACAGGGTTATTACAATGAGCAGTTCTTC. The encoded protein is CASSFKQGYYNEQFF. This sequence joins TRBV6-1 and TRBJ2-1, with D possibly being TRBD1 (6 bases). The V gene lost 5 bases and the J gene lost 4 bases, with 15 bases spanning the gap. The germline V gene encodes CDR1 MNHNS and CDR2 SASEGT. The CDR3 is 15 residues long.

Comments on this clonotype: A read error is possible here, since a much larger clone lies one base away. The genes are TRBV6-4 and TRBJ1-3; D might be TRBD1 (6 bases). Germline-derived CDR1 and CDR2 are MRHNA and SNTAGT. The CDR3 has 16 amino acids. The CDR3 DNA sequence: TGTGCCAGCAGCCGAACCCCAGGGGACTCTGGAAACACCACATATTTT. It specifies CASSRTPGDSGNTTYF.

At least ten counts were recorded for this clonotype. This sequence joins TRBV11-2 and TRBJ1-1, with a weak D call TRBD1 (5 bases). This CDR3 has 17 amino acids. Germline V gene lookup returns CDR1 SGHAT and CDR2 FQNNGV. Trimming cost V 0 bases and J 4 bases, with 18 bases left between them. Here the CDR3 reads CASSLDLDGQGGTEAFF. Written as DNA, the CDR3 is TGTGCCAGCAGCTTAGATTTGGACGGCCAGGGAGGCACTGAAGCTTTCTTT.

This chain uses TRBV5-4 with TRBJ2-3, with TRBD2 matching 7 bases. The CDR3 has 15 residues. After removal of 3 bases from V and 1 base from J, the junction contained 5 bases not matched to a gene. Germline values: CDR1 SGHNT, CDR2 YYREEE (reference sequence). The CDR3 is CASSSGGSRTDTQYF. The CDR3, as DNA: TGTGCCAGCAGCTCTGGCGGGAGTCGCACAGATACGCAGTATTTT.

This clonotype has at least ten counts. The genes are TRBV7-8 and TRBJ2-3; D tentatively fits TRBD1 or TRBD2 (7 bases each). The germline V gene encodes CDR1 SGHVS and CDR2 FQNEAQ. V lost 1 base and J lost 4, with 12 bases in between. This CDR3 has 15 amino acids. DNA for the CDR3: TGTGCCAGCAGCTTAGAGACAGGGAGGGCAGATACGCAGTATTTT. It is translated as CASSLETGRADTQYF.

At least ten counts were recorded for this clonotype. V and J are TRBV7-8 and TRBJ1-2; possibly TRBD1 for D (5 bases). There are 13 residues in the CDR3. Germline V gene data show CDR1 as SGHVS and CDR2 as FQNEAQ. V was pared by 4 bases and J by 1 base, with 7 bases between. CDR3 nucleotides: TGTGCCAGCAGCTCCGGGGGTAACTATGGCTACACCTTC. This sequence encodes CASSSGGNYGYTF.

The V and J genes are TRBV20-1 and TRBJ2-2; TRBD2 agrees at 12 bases. CDR3 length: 17 residues. Trimming at V came to 0 bases and at J to 3 bases, leaving 5 bases not matched to a gene. The V gene's germline CDR1 is DFQATT and CDR2 SNEGSKA (reference sequence). Here the CDR3 reads CSARDPSGRADTGELFF. Here the CDR3 DNA reads TGCAGTGCTAGAGATCCTAGCGGGAGGGCCGACACCGGGGAGCTGTTTTTT.

This clonotype has a count of ten or more. The chain recombines TRBV28 with TRBJ2-7, with TRBD2 matching 7 bases. The germline gives CDR1 MDHEN, CDR2 SYDVKM. The J segment lost 5 bases and the V segment lost 4 bases, leaving 8 bases of the junction unmatched. This CDR3 is built from 14 residues. The CDR3 loop is CASSSGGRSNEQYF. CDR3 in DNA: TGTGCCAGCAGTTCTGGCGGGAGATCGAACGAGCAGTACTTC.

The V call is TRBV4-2, the J call TRBJ2-3, with 8 bases aligning to TRBD2. V shed 4 bases, J shed 0 bases, and the junction held 6 bases outside the gene matches. This CDR3 is 16 amino acids long. From germline, CDR1 is LGHNA and CDR2 YNFKEQ. The CDR3 sequence: CASSLEPSGSTDTQYF. DNA of the CDR3: TGTGCCAGCAGCCTAGAGCCTAGCGGGAGCACAGATACGCAGTATTTT.

This clonotype was recorded many times. In DNA, the CDR3 is TGCGCCAGCAGCTTGAGGACGGTCCTGGACGAGCAGTACTTC. Amino acid sequence: CASSLRTVLDEQYF. V gene TRBV5-1 combines with J gene TRBJ2-7, with no clear D. CDR1 SGHRS and CDR2 YFSETQ come from the germline V gene. V lost 1 base and J lost 5, with 13 bases in between. The CDR3 is 14 amino acids.